This TCR beta chain is from a study of siplizumab effects on memory and regulatory T cells. V was cut by 3 bases and J by 2 bases, with 7 bases left in between. The CDR3 is 13 residues long. Per germline, CDR1 ENHRY and CDR2 SYGVKD. Generated by immunoSEQ multiplex PCR, the TCRdb table keeps only in-frame clones and is missing some. The table has about 70,000 clones, 75% to 90% seen once. This chain links TRBV10-3 with TRBJ1-1; D is unclear. The sample consisted of Tregs sorted from blood. The source is a human donor in good health. In DNA form, the CDR3 reads TGTGCCATCAGTGAAACGACAAACACTGAAGCTTTCTTT. The encoded protein is CAISETTNTEAFF.